The clone carrying this TCR beta chain was detected ten times or more. Antigen specificity is unknown. The junction shows a germline mismatch at one end, possibly a read error. This CDR3 is built from 15 residues. Looked up from germline, CDR1 is SNHLY and CDR2 is FYNNEI. The data originate from a study of T cells in Graves' hyperthyroidism and ophthalmopathy. General study results and limits: Blood also contained most expanded thyroid clonotypes above 0.001. With a median lead of about 6.9 months before onset, the model predicted ophthalmopathy.

The source material, RNA transcripts, was used to amplify TCR beta CDR3 regions. During a first-round RT-PCR of the TCR CDR3, the HTBI primer set was used. TCRdb reanalysed the multiplex PCR reads using MiXCR and keeps one entry per CDR3 protein. This table holds roughly 600,000 distinct CDR3 sequences, approximately 15% found once. This chain connects TRBV2 to TRBJ2-7, with TRBD2 matching 10 bases. This clonotype was sampled from a woman between 50 and 59 years old with Graves' ophthalmopathy. Sequencing input: blood. As DNA, the CDR3 is TGTGCCAGCAGTGGGACTAGCGGAACCTCCTACGAGCAGTGCTTC. It translates to CASSGTSGTSYEQCF.